Below, 20 T cell receptor beta chains from the same sample are listed, as sequenced in a study of blood T cells in healthy people across ages. The use of a sample-barcoded 5' primer and a J-beta primer mix characterized a second PCR of about 7 to 12 cycles. TCRdb used MiXCR to reprocess the 5' RACE reads, holding one entry per CDR3 protein. This table has some 1,000,000 distinct CDR3 sequences, around 25% appearing once. The sample was also linked to a second study, of T cells of mothers and their children.

What was sequenced was blood. The receptor set was obtained from a girl aged 2 to 10 in good health.

This clonotype was detected only a few times. The chain carries TRBV24-1 and TRBJ1-4; the match to TRBD1 covers 7 bases. Germline V gene lookup returns CDR1 KGHDR and CDR2 SFDVKD. This CDR3 is built from 18 residues. Trimming took 3 bases from V and 7 from J; bases not matched to a gene: 16. CDR3 sequence (DNA): TGTGCCACCAGTGATCCACGGCCAAACGGGACAGTTTTTGAAAAACTGTTTTTT. Protein product: CATSDPRPNGTVFEKLFF.

This clonotype was found a few times. V is TRBV29-1 and J is TRBJ2-7, with D maybe TRBD2 (7 bases). The ends were cut back, 2 bases at V and 0 bases at J, with 11 bases in the middle. Germline lookup yields CDR1 SQVTM and CDR2 ANQGSEA. This CDR3 spans 14 amino acids. CDR3 region: CSVEREGGSYEQYF. The CDR3, as DNA: TGCAGCGTTGAAAGGGAGGGGGGCTCCTACGAGCAGTACTTC.

The CDR3 nucleotides are TGCAGTCCTCCTGGGGACAGGCCGAATTCACCCCTCCACTTT. Translation: CSPPGDRPNSPLHF. This rearrangement joins TRBV20-1 to TRBJ1-6; TRBD1 matches at 8 bases. Per the germline V gene, CDR1 is DFQATT and CDR2 is SNEGSKA (reference sequence). The ends lost 8 bases at V and 7 bases at J; junction bases unmatched: 10. The CDR3 spans 14 residues.

This clonotype has just a few counts. The J gene is TRBJ2-4, the V gene TRBV7-2, with no clear D. Germline V lookup: CDR1 SGHTA, CDR2 FQGNSA. The CDR3 runs 14 residues. The V end was cut by 7 bases, the J end by 7 bases, with 17 bases between. The CDR3 coding sequence is TGTGCCAGCATTCCCGACCCTACCGGGAACATTCAGTACTTC. Encoded protein: CASIPDPTGNIQYF.

This clonotype was detected a few times. The genes are TRBV20-1 and TRBJ1-2; a possible D gene is TRBD1 (6 bases). Germline loops: CDR1 DFQATT, CDR2 SNEGSKA (reference sequence). The CDR3 runs 10 residues. The V end lost 5 bases, the J end lost 7 bases, and 8 bases lay between the germline ends. The CDR3 sequence is CSALGGGYTF. The CDR3 region has the DNA TGCAGTGCTTTAGGGGGTGGCTACACCTTC.

V is TRBV7-9 and J is TRBJ2-5; tentatively, D is TRBD1 or TRBD2 (5 bases each). V lost 2 bases, J lost 2 bases, and 12 bases lay in between. This CDR3 is 15 amino acids long. Germline-derived CDR1 and CDR2 are SEHNR and FQNEAQ (reference sequence). CDR3 DNA sequence: TGTGCCAGCAGCTTACTCGGCAGGGAGCAAGAGACCCAGTACTTC. Protein product: CASSLLGREQETQYF.

J is TRBJ2-7 and V is TRBV7-9; D is possibly TRBD1 (6 bases). There are 16 residues in the CDR3. Germline V gives CDR1 SEHNR, CDR2 FQNEAQ (reference sequence). Trimming cost V 5 bases and J 3 bases, with 20 bases left between them. CDR3 in DNA: TGTGCCAGCAGCCTAACCCCAGGGGACGGGATCTACGAGCAGTACTTC. Its translation is CASSLTPGDGIYEQYF.

Details on this clonotype: A junction boundary mismatches the germline segment, possibly from a read error. CDR3: CASSLVMGPQGGELFF. The CDR3 bases are TGTGCAAGCAGCTTAGTTATGGGACCCCAGGGAGGGGAGCTGTTTTTT. This chain connects TRBV11-2 to TRBJ2-2; D could derive from TRBD1 or TRBD2 (5 bases each). The CDR3 is 16 amino acids. The germline V gene has CDR1 SGHAT and CDR2 FQNNGV. Full variable domain (missing parts from reference TRBV11-2 and TRBJ2-2): EAGVAQSPRYKIIEKRQSVAFWCNPISGHATLYWYQQILGQGPKLLIQFQNNGVVDDSQLPKDRFSAERLKGVDSTLKIQPAKLEDSAVYLCASSLVMGPQGGELFFGEGSRLTVL.

This clonotype was observed a handful of times. Compared with germline, one end of the junction differs, possibly owing to a read error. The chain combines TRBV6-1 with TRBJ2-7; tentative D call: TRBD2 (7 bases). Germline CDR1 and CDR2: MNHNS and SASEGT. The CDR3 is 16 residues long. This CDR3 is CVSTRGGGPRPTEQYF. The CDR3 DNA reads TGTGTCAGCACGAGGGGAGGGGGGCCTAGGCCTACCGAGCAGTACTTC.

The chain couples TRBV29-1 to TRBJ1-1; D uncertain. The CDR3 loop spans 13 amino acids. The V and J ends lost 4 bases and 0 bases respectively, with 9 bases between them. CDR1 is SQVTM and CDR2 is ANQGSEA in the germline V gene. DNA for the CDR3: TGCAGCGTTGTATCCACCCTGAACACTGAAGCTTTCTTT. It codes for CSVVSTLNTEAFF.

This chain uses TRBV6-2 or TRBV6-3 with TRBJ1-4; tentative D call: TRBD1 (5 bases). V lost 5 bases, J lost 5 bases, and 12 bases lay in between. CDR1 MNHEY and CDR2 SVGEGT come from the germline V gene. This CDR3 is built from 14 residues. Here the CDR3 reads CASSGAPVNEKLFF. CDR3 nucleotide sequence: TGTGCCAGCAGTGGGGCGCCGGTGAATGAAAAACTGTTTTTT.

Comment on this clonotype: One junction end does not reproduce the germline sequence, and a read error may be involved. The chain links TRBV15 to TRBJ2-1, with no clear D. CDR3 size: 12 residues. CDR1 and CDR2 (germline): LNHNV, YYDKDF (reference sequence). The CDR3 nucleotides read TGTACCACCAGCAGAGTAGAGGATGAGCAGTTCTTC. Translated: CTTSRVEDEQFF. Full variable domain (missing parts from reference TRBV15 and TRBJ2-1): DAMVIQNPRYQVTQFGKPVTLSCSQTLNHNVMYWYQQKSSQAPKLLFHYYDKDFNNEADTPDNFQSRRPNTSFCFLDIRSPGLGDTAMYLCTTSRVEDEQFFGPGTRLTVL.

The rearrangement links TRBV20-1 to TRBJ1-2; perhaps TRBD1 as D (6 bases). This CDR3 is built from 17 residues. Trimming shortened V by 4 bases and J by 5 bases, and 26 bases separated the two germline ends. Looked up from germline, CDR1 is DFQATT and CDR2 is SNEGSKA (reference sequence). This CDR3 is CSANPRRGETGDYGYTF. Written as DNA, the CDR3 is TGCAGTGCTAACCCTCGCCGGGGGGAGACAGGAGATTATGGCTACACCTTC.

Comments on this clonotype: Relative to the germline gene, one junction end is altered; a read error may explain this. The chain uses TRBV24-1 and TRBJ2-1; D remains unclear. The CDR3 length is 11 residues. Germline V gene data show CDR1 as KGHDR and CDR2 as SFDVKD. The CDR3 DNA reads as TGTGCCACCAGTGATTCTTGGCGCACGTCCTTC. This translates into CATSDSWRTSF.

The chain carries TRBV7-3 and TRBJ2-1; D is perhaps TRBD1 (6 bases). V was clipped by 5 bases and J by 0 bases, with 11 bases between them. Germline CDR1 is SGHTA and CDR2 is FQGTGA. The CDR3 has 15 amino acids. CDR3 in amino acids: CASSQLGGSYNEQFF. The CDR3 region has the DNA TGTGCCAGCAGCCAGTTAGGGGGCTCCTACAATGAGCAGTTCTTC. The entire variable domain, with the rest obtained from reference TRBV7-3 and TRBJ2-1, is as follows: GAGVSQTPSNKVTEKGKYVELRCDPISGHTALYWYRQSLGQGPEFLIYFQGTGAADDSGLPNDRFFAVRPEGSVSTLKIQRTERGDSAVYLCASSQLGGSYNEQFFGPGTRLTVL.

V is TRBV5-4 and J is TRBJ2-3; 7 nucleotides agree with TRBD2. This CDR3 is 14 amino acids long. The V gene's germline CDR1 is SGHNT and CDR2 YYREEE (reference sequence). Trimming cost V 6 bases and J 4 bases; bases outside gene matches: 8. CDR3 sequence (DNA): TGTGCCAGCACAGCCAGCGGGGTGGCAGATACGCAGTATTTT. Encoded protein: CASTASGVADTQYF. The variable domain in full, completed from reference TRBV5-4 and TRBJ2-3, reads ETGVTQSPTHLIKTRGQQVTLRCSSQSGHNTVSWYQQALGQGPQFIFQYYREEENGRGNFPPRFSGLQFPNYSSELNVNALELDDSALYLCASTASGVADTQYFGPGTRLTVL.

V usage is TRBV9 and J usage is TRBJ1-4; weak D call: TRBD1 (5 bases). This CDR3 has 15 amino acids. V lost 4 bases, J lost 3 bases, and 13 bases lay in between. Germline CDR1 reads SGDLS; CDR2 reads YYNGEE. The CDR3 DNA is TGTGCCAGCAGCCCGTGGGGGGACCCTAATGAAAAACTGTTTTTT. Amino acids: CASSPWGDPNEKLFF.

The count of this clonotype is one. The CDR3 DNA follows: TGTGCCAGCAGCTTAGATGGCCAAGGGGCCCAAGAGACCCAGTACTTC. It yields the protein CASSLDGQGAQETQYF. The chain links TRBV7-2 to TRBJ2-5; tentative D call: TRBD1 (5 bases). Trimming left V 1 base short and J 1 base short, with 13 bases between. CDR3 length equals 16 residues. From germline, CDR1 is SGHTA and CDR2 FQGNSA.

The rearrangement uses TRBV7-6 and TRBJ1-2; the match to TRBD1 covers 12 bases. Germline values: CDR1 SGHVS, CDR2 FNYEAQ. Losses at the gene ends were 4 bases for V and 6 bases for J; bases not matched to a gene: 12. The CDR3 has 17 amino acids. The CDR3 nucleotides read TGTGCCAGCAGCTCGTTCTCCGGGACAGGGGGCGTAAATGGCTACACCTTC. Protein product: CASSSFSGTGGVNGYTF.

This clonotype appeared a few times. The chain links TRBV28 to TRBJ2-7, with TRBD2 matching 8 bases. V shed 6 bases and J 6 bases; nucleotides not matched to a gene: 16. Germline lookup yields CDR1 MDHEN and CDR2 SYDVKM. This CDR3 comprises 16 residues. CDR3: CASSPVGAGGLREQYF. CDR3 nucleotides: TGTGCCAGCAGCCCCGTCGGCGCGGGAGGATTGCGCGAGCAGTACTTC.